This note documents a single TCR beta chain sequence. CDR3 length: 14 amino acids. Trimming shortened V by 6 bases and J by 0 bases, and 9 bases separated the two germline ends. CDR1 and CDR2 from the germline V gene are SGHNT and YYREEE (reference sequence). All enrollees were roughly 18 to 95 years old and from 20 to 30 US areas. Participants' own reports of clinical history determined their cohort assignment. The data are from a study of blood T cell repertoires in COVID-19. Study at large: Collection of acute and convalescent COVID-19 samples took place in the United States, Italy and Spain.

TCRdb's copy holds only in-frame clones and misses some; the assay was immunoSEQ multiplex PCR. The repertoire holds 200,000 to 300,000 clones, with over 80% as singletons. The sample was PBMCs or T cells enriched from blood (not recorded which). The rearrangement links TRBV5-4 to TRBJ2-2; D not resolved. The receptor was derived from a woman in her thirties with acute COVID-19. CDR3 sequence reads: CASNGGSNTGELFF. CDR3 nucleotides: TGTGCCAGCAACGGTGGTTCGAACACCGGGGAGCTGTTTTTT.